This entry features one TCR beta chain sequence. This sample is drawn from a study of T cells in Graves' hyperthyroidism and ophthalmopathy. Study background: The authors collected peripheral blood at initial diagnosis, before any treatment.

Germline V gene lookup returns CDR1 MDHEN and CDR2 SYDVKM. The CDR3 covers 14 residues. Trimming removed 0 bases at V and 3 bases at J, with 8 bases between. Stability of Graves' hyperthyroidism was defined as absent ophthalmopathy progression within 18 months. Amplification yielded TCR beta CDR3 regions, with RNA transcripts as the source. TCR CDR3 underwent first-round RT-PCR with the HTBI primer set. Each CDR3 protein gets one entry after TCRdb re-called the multiplex PCR reads with MiXCR. The table lists 600,000 to 750,000 distinct CDR3 sequences, around 15% of them singletons. Sequencing input: blood. V usage is TRBV28 and J usage is TRBJ1-1; maybe TRBD1 (5 bases). The source of this sequence is a man aged 45-65 years with Graves' hyperthyroidism. CDR3 in DNA: TGTGCCAGCAGTTTATGGATCAGGGACACTGAAGCTTTCTTT. Amino acids: CASSLWIRDTEAFF.